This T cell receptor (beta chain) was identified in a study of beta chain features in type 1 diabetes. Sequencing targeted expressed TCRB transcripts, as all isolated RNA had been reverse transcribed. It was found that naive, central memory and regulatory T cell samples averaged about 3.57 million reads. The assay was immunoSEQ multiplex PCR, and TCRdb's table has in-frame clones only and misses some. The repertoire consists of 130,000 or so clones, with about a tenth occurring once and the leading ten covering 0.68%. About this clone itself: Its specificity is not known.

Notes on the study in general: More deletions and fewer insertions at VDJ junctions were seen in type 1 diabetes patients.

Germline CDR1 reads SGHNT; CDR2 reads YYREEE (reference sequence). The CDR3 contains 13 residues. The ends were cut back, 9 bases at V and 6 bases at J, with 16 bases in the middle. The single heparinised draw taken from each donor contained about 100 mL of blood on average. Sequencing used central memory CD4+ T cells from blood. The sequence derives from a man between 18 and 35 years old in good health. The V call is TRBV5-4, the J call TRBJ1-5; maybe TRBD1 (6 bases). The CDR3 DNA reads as TGTGCCACATCTACAGGGTCGGTTCAGCCCCAGCATTTT. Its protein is CATSTGSVQPQHF.